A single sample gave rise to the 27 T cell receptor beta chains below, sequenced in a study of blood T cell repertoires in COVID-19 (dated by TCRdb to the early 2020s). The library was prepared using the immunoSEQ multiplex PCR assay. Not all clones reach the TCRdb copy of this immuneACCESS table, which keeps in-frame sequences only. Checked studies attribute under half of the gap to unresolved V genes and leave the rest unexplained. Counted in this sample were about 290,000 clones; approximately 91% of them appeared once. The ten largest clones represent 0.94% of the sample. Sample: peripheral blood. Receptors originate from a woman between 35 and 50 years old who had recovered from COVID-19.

CDR3 coding DNA: TGTGCCAGCTCACACGATAGCGGGAGGGCCTCAGATACGCAGTATTTT. Translation: CASSHDSGRASDTQYF. The chain links TRBV18 to TRBJ2-3, with TRBD2 matching 11 bases. The length of the CDR3 is 16 residues. The V gene end was trimmed by 4 bases and the J gene end by 4 bases; junction bases not matched to a gene: 7. CDR1 is KGHSH and CDR2 is LQKENI in the germline V gene. The full variable domain, with the rest looked up from reference TRBV18 and TRBJ2-3, is NAGVMQNPRHLVRRRGQEARLRCSPMKGHSHVYWYRQLPEEGLKFMVYLQKENIIDESGMPKERFSAEFPKEGPSILRIQQVVRGDSAAYFCASSHDSGRASDTQYFGPGTRLTVL.

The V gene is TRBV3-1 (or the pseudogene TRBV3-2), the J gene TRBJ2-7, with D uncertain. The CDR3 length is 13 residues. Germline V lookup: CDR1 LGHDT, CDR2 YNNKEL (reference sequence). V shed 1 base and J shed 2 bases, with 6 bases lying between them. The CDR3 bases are TGTGCCAGCAGCCAAGGGTCGGCCTACGAGCAGTACTTC. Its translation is CASSQGSAYEQYF.

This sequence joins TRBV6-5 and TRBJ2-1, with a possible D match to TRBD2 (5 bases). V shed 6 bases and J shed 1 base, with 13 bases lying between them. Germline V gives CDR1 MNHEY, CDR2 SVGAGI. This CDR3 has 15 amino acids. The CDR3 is CASSPQAGSYNEQFF. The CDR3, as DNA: TGTGCCAGCAGCCCCCAGGCGGGTTCCTACAATGAGCAGTTCTTC.

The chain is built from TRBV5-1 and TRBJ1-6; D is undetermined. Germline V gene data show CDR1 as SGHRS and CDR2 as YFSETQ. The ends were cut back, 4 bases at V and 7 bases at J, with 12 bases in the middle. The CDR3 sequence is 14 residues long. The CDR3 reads CASSNGERNSPLHF. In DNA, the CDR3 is TGCGCCAGCAGCAACGGGGAGCGGAATTCACCCCTCCACTTT.

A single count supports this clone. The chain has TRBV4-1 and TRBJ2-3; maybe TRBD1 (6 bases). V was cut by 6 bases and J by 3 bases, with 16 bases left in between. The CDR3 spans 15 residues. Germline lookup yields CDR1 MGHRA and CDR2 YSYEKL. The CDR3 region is CASSLGQGRTDTQYF. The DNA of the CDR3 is TGCGCCAGCAGTTTGGGCCAGGGGCGGACAGATACGCAGTATTTT.

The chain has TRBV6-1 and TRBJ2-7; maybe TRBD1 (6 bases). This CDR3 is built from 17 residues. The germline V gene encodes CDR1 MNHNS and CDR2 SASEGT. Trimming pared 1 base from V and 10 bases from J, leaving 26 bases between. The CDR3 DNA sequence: TGTGCCAGCAGTGAAGTGATACCGGGACAAGGAAATGGAGGCCAGTACTTC. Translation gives CASSEVIPGQGNGGQYF.

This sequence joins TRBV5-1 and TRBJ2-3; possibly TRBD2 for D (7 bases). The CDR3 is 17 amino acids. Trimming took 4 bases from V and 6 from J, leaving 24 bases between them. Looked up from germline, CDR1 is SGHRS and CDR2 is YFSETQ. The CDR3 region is CASSPGTGGGQWDTQYF. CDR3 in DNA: TGCGCCAGCAGCCCCGGGACGGGGGGCGGGCAGTGGGATACGCAGTATTTT. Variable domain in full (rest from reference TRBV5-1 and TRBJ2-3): KAGVTQTPRYLIKTRGQQVTLSCSPISGHRSVSWYQQTPGQGLQFLFEYFSETQRNKGNFPGRFSGRQFSNSRSEMNVSTLELGDSALYLCASSPGTGGGQWDTQYFGPGTRLTVL.

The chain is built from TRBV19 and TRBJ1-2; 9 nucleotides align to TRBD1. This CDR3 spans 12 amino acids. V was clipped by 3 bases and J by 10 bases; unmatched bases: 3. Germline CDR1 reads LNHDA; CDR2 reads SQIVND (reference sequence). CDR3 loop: CASSIGTGSYTF. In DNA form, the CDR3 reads TGTGCCAGTAGTATCGGGACAGGGTCCTACACCTTC.

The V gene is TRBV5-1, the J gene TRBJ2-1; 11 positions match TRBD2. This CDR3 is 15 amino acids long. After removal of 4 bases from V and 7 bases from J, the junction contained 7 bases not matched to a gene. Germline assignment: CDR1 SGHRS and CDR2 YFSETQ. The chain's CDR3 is CASSKTSGSQNEQFF. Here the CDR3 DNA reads TGCGCCAGCAGCAAAACTAGCGGGAGCCAAAATGAGCAGTTCTTC.

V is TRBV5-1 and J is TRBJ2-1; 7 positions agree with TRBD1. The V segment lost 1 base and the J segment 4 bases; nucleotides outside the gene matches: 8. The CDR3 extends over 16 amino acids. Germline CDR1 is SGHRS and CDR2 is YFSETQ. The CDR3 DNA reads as TGCGCCAGCAGCTTGTTAGGGGGCGTGGGTTACAATGAGCAGTTCTTC. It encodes CASSLLGGVGYNEQFF.

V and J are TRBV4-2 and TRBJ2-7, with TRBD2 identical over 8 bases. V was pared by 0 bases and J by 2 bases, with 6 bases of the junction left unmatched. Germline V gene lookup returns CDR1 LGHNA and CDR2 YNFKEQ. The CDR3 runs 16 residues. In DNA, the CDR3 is TGTGCCAGCAGCCAAGATTTTAGCGGGACTACCTACGAGCAGTACTTC. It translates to CASSQDFSGTTYEQYF.

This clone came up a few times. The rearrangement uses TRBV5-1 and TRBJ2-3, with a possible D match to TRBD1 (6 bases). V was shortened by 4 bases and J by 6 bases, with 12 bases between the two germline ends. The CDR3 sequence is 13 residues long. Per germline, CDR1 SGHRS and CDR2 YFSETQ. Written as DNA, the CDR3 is TGCGCCAGCAGCCCAGGGGTAGCGGATACGCAGTATTTT. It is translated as CASSPGVADTQYF.

The CDR3: CASTKIGSGDLSGANVLTF. The CDR3 DNA is TGTGCCAGCACTAAAATCGGGTCGGGGGACCTCTCTGGGGCCAACGTCCTGACTTTC. The V gene is TRBV28, the J gene TRBJ2-6, with a tentative D call TRBD2 (6 bases). V gave up 7 bases and J gave up 0 bases, with 22 bases separating them. Germline values: CDR1 MDHEN, CDR2 SYDVKM. The CDR3 consists of 19 residues.

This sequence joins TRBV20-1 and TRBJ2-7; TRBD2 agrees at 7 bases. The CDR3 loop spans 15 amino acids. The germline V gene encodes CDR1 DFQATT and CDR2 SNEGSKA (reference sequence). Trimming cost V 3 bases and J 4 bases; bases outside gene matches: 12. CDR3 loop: CSASDGRLAEYEQYF. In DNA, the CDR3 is TGCAGTGCTAGTGATGGGAGACTAGCAGAATACGAGCAGTACTTC.

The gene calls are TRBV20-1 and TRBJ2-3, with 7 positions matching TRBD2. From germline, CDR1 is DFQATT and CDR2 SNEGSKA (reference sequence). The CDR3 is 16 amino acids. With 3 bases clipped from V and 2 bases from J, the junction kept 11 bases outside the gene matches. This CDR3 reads CSASGSSGQITDTQYF. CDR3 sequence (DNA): TGCAGTGCTAGTGGGTCTAGCGGACAAATCACAGATACGCAGTATTTT.

CDR3 loop: CSAWDRGEQYF. As DNA, the CDR3 is TGCAGTGCTTGGGACAGGGGCGAGCAGTACTTC. J is TRBJ2-7 and V is TRBV20-1; 10 nucleotides match TRBD1. CDR3 length: 11 amino acids. With V trimmed by 5 bases and J by 6 bases, 1 base remained unmatched. The V gene's germline CDR1 is DFQATT and CDR2 SNEGSKA (reference sequence).

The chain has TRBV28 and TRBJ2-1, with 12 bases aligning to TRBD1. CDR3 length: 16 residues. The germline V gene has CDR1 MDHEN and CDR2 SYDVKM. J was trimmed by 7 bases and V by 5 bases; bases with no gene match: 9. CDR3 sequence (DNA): TGTGCCAGCAGTCCGAGGGACAGGGGGCGCGGGAATGAGCAGTTCTTC. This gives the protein CASSPRDRGRGNEQFF.

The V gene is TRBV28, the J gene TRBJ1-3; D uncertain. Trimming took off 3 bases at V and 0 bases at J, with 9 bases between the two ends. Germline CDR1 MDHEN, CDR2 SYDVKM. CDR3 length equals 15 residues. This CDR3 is CASSLEQHSGNTIYF. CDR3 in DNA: TGTGCCAGCAGTTTGGAACAGCACTCTGGAAACACCATATATTTT. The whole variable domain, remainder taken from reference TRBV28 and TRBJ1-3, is DVKVTQSSRYLVKRTGEKVFLECVQDMDHENMFWYRQDPGLGLRLIYFSYDVKMKEKGDIPEGYSVSREKKERFSLILESASTNQTSMYLCASSLEQHSGNTIYFGEGSWLTVV.

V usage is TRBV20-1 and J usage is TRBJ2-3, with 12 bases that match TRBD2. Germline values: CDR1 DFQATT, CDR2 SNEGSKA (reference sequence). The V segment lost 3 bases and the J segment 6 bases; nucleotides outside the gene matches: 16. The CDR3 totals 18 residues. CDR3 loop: CSASIFMTSGSGRDTQYF. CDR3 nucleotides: TGCAGTGCTAGTATTTTCATGACTAGCGGGAGTGGTAGGGATACGCAGTATTTT.

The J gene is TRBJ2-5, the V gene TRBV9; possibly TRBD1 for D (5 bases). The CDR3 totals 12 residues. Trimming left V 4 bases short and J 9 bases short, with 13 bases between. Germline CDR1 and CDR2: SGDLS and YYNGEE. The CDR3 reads CASSKEGVAQYF. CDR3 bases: TGTGCCAGCAGCAAAGAAGGGGTGGCCCAGTACTTC.

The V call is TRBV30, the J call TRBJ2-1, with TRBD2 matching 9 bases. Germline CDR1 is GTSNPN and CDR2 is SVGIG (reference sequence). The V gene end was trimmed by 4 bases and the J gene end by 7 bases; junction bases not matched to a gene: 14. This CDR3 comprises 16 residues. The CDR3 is CAWISREGTLRNEQFF. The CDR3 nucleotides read TGTGCCTGGATCTCGCGGGAGGGCACCCTTAGGAATGAGCAGTTCTTC.

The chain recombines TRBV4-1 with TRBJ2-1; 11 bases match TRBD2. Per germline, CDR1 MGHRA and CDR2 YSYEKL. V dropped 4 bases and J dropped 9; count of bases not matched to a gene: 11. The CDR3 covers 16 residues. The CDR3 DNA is TGCGCCAGCAGCCTGGGACTAGCGGTGCAGGTTGGTGAGCAGTTCTTC. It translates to CASSLGLAVQVGEQFF.

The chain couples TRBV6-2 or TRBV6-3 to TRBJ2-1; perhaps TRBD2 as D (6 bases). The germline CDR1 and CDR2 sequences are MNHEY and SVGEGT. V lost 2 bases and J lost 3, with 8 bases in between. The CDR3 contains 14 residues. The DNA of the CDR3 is TGTGCCAGCAGTTACAAGGGACTCTACAATGAGCAGTTCTTC. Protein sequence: CASSYKGLYNEQFF.

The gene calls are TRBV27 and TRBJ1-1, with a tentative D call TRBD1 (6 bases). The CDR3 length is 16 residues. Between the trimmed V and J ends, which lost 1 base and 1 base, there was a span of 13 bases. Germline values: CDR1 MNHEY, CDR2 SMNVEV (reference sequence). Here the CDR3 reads CASSLYLGQENTEAFF. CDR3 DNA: TGTGCCAGCAGTTTATACCTGGGACAAGAGAACACTGAAGCTTTCTTT.

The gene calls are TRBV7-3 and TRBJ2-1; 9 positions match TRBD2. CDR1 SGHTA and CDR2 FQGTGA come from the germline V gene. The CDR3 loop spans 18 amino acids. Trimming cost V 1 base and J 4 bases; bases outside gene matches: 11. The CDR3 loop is CASSLSPPGLAGYNEQFF. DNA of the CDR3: TGTGCCAGCAGCTTAAGCCCTCCCGGCCTAGCGGGGTACAATGAGCAGTTCTTC.

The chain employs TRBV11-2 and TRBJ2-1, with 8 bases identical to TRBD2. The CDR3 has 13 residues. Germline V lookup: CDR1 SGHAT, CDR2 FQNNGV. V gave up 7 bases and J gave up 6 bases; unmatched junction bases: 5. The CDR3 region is CASTGGAVNEQFF. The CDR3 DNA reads TGTGCCAGCACGGGAGGGGCAGTCAATGAGCAGTTCTTC.

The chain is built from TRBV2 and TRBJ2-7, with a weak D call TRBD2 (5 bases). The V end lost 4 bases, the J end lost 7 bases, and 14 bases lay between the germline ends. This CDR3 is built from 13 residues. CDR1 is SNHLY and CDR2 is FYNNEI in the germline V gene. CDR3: CASSAFVGGEQYF. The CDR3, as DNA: TGTGCCAGCAGTGCATTTGTTGGCGGGGAGCAGTACTTC. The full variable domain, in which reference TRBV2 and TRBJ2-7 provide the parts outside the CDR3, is EPEVTQTPSHQVTQMGQEVILRCVPISNHLYFYWYRQILGQKVEFLVSFYNNEISEKSEIFDDQFSVERPDGSNFTLKIRSTKLEDSAMYFCASSAFVGGEQYFGPGTRLTVT.